A few counts support the clone carrying this T cell receptor (beta chain). How the authors handled the data: Estimates of nucleated cell counts were drawn from the amplification of reference gene primers. Measured with immunoSEQ multiplex PCR; TCRdb has only the in-frame clones, and not every one. From that table come the V and J calls and clone size; the DNA was used to work out D and trimming. The table shows about 250,000 clones, with around four fifths occurring only once. The CDR3 length is 16 residues. Germline CDR1 reads LGHNA; CDR2 reads YNFKEQ. After removal of 0 bases from V and 0 bases from J, the junction contained 3 bases not matched to a gene. This entry belongs to a study of blood T cell repertoires in COVID-19. Across the whole study: The United States, Italy and Spain provided the acute and convalescent COVID-19 samples. T cells, B-cell-depleted T cells, or PBMCs provided the cDNA or gDNA that served as material.

The chain links TRBV4-2 to TRBJ1-2, with TRBD1 matching 8 bases. Material for sequencing was peripheral blood. The TCR sequence derives from a man of 80 years or more with acute or convalescent COVID-19. The CDR3 DNA follows: TGTGCCAGCAGCCAAGAAGGACAGGGAGCTAACTATGGCTACACCTTC. It translates to CASSQEGQGANYGYTF.